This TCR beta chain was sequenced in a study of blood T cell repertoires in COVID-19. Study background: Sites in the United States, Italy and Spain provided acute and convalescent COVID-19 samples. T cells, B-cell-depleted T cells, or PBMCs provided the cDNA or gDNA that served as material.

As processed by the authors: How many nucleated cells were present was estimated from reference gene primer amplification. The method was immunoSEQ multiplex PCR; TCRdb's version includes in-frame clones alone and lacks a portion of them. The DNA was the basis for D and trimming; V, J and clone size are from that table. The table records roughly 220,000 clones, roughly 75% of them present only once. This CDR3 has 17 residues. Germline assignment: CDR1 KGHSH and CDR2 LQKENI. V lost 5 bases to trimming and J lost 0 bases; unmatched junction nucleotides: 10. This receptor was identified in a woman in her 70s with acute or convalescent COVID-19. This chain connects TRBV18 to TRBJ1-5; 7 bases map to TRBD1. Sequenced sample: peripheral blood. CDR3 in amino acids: CASSTGDSQYSNQPQHF. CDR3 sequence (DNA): TGTGCCAGCTCAACGGGGGACAGCCAGTATAGCAATCAGCCCCAGCATTTT.